This record covers a single T cell receptor beta chain. As yet, its antigen is unknown. The sample comes from a study of vaccination effects on CD4 cells after COVID-19. Study context: With the ViraFEST assay, the study expanded antigen-specific CD4+ T cells using viral peptide pools, then sequenced them. The second dose preceded post-vaccine samples by a median of 72 days.

Following a 10-day culture, CD4+ T cells were purified. Either the BNT162b2 or mRNA-1273 vaccine was given to participants in two doses. Produced via immunoSEQ multiplex PCR; TCRdb's table is partial and in-frame only. The table lists about 71,000 clones, 70% to 80% of them singletons. V lost 3 bases and J lost 9; bases outside the gene matches: 6. The CDR3 runs to 15 residues. Per the germline V gene, CDR1 is MRHNA and CDR2 is SNTAGT. General study points: No early post-infection timepoints were available in the study, which also included few convalescent patients.

This receptor was identified in a human donor who received a COVID-19 vaccine. This chain uses TRBV6-4 with TRBJ2-2; 11 bases are a match to TRBD1. The sequencing used CD4+ T cells from PBMCs cultured without peptide, collected after COVID-19 vaccination. This chain's CDR3 is CASSDGTGGNRELFF. The CDR3 coding sequence is TGTGCCAGCAGTGATGGGACAGGGGGTAACCGGGAGCTGTTTTTT.